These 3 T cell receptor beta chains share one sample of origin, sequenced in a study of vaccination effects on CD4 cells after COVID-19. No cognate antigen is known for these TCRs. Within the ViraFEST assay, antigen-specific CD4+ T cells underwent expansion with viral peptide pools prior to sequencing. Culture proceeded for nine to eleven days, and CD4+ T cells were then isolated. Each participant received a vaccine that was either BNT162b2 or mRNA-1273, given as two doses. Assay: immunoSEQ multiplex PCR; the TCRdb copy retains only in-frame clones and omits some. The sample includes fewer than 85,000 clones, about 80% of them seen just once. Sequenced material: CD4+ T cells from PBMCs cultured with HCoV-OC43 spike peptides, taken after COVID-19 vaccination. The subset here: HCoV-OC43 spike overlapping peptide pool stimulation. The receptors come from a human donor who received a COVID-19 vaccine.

The CDR3 nucleotides are TGTGCCAGCAGTTACCGTGGTGAGCAGTTCTTC. Translating gives CASSYRGEQFF. This chain connects TRBV6-5 to TRBJ2-1; D unclear. The V and J ends lost 2 bases and 9 bases respectively, with 5 bases between them. The germline gives CDR1 MNHEY, CDR2 SVGAGI. This CDR3 is built from 11 residues.

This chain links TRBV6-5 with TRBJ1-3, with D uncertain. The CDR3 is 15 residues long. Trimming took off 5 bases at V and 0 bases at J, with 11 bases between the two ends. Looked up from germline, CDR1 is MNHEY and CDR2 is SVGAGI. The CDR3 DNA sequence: TGTGCCAGCAGTCGCGGCACGGCCTCTGGAAACACCATATATTTT. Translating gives CASSRGTASGNTIYF.

CDR3 in DNA: TGTGCCAGCAGCGGGGGCGGGATCCTCAGGCCTGAAGCTTTCTTT. Translation: CASSGGGILRPEAFF. V and J are TRBV28 and TRBJ1-1, with D possibly being TRBD1 (6 bases). The germline gives CDR1 MDHEN, CDR2 SYDVKM. The V end lost 6 bases, the J end lost 6 bases, and 20 bases lay between the germline ends. The CDR3 totals 15 residues. Looking up the rest from reference TRBV28 and TRBJ1-1 gives the full variable domain: DVKVTQSSRYLVKRTGEKVFLECVQDMDHENMFWYRQDPGLGLRLIYFSYDVKMKEKGDIPEGYSVSREKKERFSLILESASTNQTSMYLCASSGGGILRPEAFFGQGTRLTVV.